This T cell receptor (beta chain) was captured in a study of blood T cell repertoires in COVID-19. V dropped 2 bases and J dropped 1 base, with 11 bases sitting between them. This CDR3 spans 14 amino acids. From germline, CDR1 is GTSNPN and CDR2 SVGIG (reference sequence). As handled by the study authors: Reference gene primer amplification yielded estimated nucleated cell counts. Measured with immunoSEQ multiplex PCR; TCRdb has only the in-frame clones, and not every one. V and J calls and clone size come straight from that table; D and trimming were deduced from the DNA. The sample has 75,000 to 95,000 clones; 87% are singletons.

The rearrangement links TRBV30 to TRBJ1-2; weak D call: TRBD1 (5 bases). The sequenced sample consisted of peripheral blood. The receptor comes from a human donor in a cohort sampled during active COVID-19. The CDR3, as DNA: TGTGCCTGGAGTAGCCGGAGGGGTAACTATGGCTACACCTTC. This gives the protein CAWSSRRGNYGYTF.